This entry features one TCR beta chain sequence. The data stem from a study of shared clonotypes between healthy human individuals. Using immunoSEQ multiplex PCR, the repertoire was profiled, and TCRdb retains in-frame clones only, with some absent. This table holds approximately 1.4 million clones, 95% to 99% found once. Germline loops: CDR1 SGDLS, CDR2 YYNGEE. This CDR3 region has 18 residues. The V gene end was trimmed by 0 bases and the J gene end by 1 base; junction bases not matched to a gene: 11. The sample comprised naive CD4+ T cells sorted from blood. The subset: CD45RA+ positively selected. V gene TRBV9 combines with J gene TRBJ1-1; 8 bases align to TRBD1. The TCR sequence derives from a man aged 25 to 40 in good health. CDR3 in amino acids: CASSVVDRGLGKNTEAFF. CDR3 coding DNA: TGTGCCAGCAGCGTAGTTGACAGGGGCCTTGGGAAGAACACTGAAGCTTTCTTT.